This T cell receptor (beta chain) came from a study of blood T cell repertoires in COVID-19. Overall study context: Sites across the United States, Italy and Spain contributed samples from acute and convalescent COVID-19. Nucleic acid was either cDNA or gDNA, and it came from T cells, B-cell-depleted T cells, or PBMCs.

The CDR3 is 14 amino acids. Germline CDR1 reads SGHTA; CDR2 reads FQGNSA. V was shortened by 1 base and J by 4 bases, with 9 bases between the two germline ends. As handled by the study authors: Researchers report that nucleated cell counts were estimated from reference gene primer amplification. Sequencing used immunoSEQ multiplex PCR; TCRdb keeps in-frame clones, though not all of them. The DNA gave D and trimming, while V, J and clone size come from that table. This table holds under 85,000 clones, approximately 82% found once. The sequence derives from a man aged 50 to 59 with active COVID-19. The material sequenced was peripheral blood. V and J are TRBV7-2 and TRBJ2-3; possible D gene TRBD2, 5 bases. The CDR3 DNA reads TGTGCCAGCAGCTTAGTTAGCGAATCAGATACGCAGTATTTT. Protein: CASSLVSESDTQYF.